The source of this TCR beta chain is a study of blood T cell repertoires in COVID-19. Study summary: Material from acute and convalescent COVID-19 was sourced from the United States, Italy and Spain.

In the original processing: The assay estimated nucleated cells by amplifying reference gene primers. Sequenced by immunoSEQ multiplex PCR; TCRdb stores in-frame clones only, minus some. Clone size and V and J calls were adopted from that table, with D and trimming inferred from the DNA. In the table there are about 400,000 clones, approximately 90% of which are singletons. Germline V gene lookup returns CDR1 SGHNT and CDR2 YYREEE (reference sequence). Between the trimmed V and J ends, which lost 4 bases and 5 bases, there was a span of 16 bases. This CDR3 contains 14 residues. The chain links TRBV5-4 to TRBJ2-7; a possible D gene is TRBD2 (5 bases). What was sequenced was peripheral blood. The TCR comes from a woman aged 30 to 39 with acute or convalescent COVID-19. The CDR3 loop reads CASSPGPLGDEQYF. The DNA of the CDR3 is TGTGCCAGCAGCCCTGGACCCCTCGGGGACGAGCAGTACTTC.